Listed here is a single TCR beta chain. No antigen is known for it. The data belong to a study of cytotoxic CD8 clonotypes in ibrutinib-treated CLL. Overall study findings and caveats: Public clonotypes showed up rarely, and on treatment they shrank or held steady. Sustained-remission and progressing patients had different sampling times.

The protocol was immunoSEQ multiplex PCR, while the TCRdb copy is restricted to in-frame clones and leaves out a portion. The sample consists of 30,000 to 40,000 clones, over 70% of them appearing once. V gave up 1 base and J gave up 5 bases, with 11 bases separating them. The germline CDR1 and CDR2 sequences are SEHNR and FQNEAQ (reference sequence). The CDR3 loop spans 14 amino acids. The material was PBMCs, obtained at disease progression, from a patient treated with ibrutinib. V usage is TRBV7-9 and J usage is TRBJ2-5; unclear D gene. The sequence was obtained from a human donor with chronic lymphocytic leukemia. The CDR3 protein is CASSLGTGRETQYF. The DNA of the CDR3 is TGTGCCAGCAGCTTAGGCACGGGTAGGGAGACCCAGTACTTC.